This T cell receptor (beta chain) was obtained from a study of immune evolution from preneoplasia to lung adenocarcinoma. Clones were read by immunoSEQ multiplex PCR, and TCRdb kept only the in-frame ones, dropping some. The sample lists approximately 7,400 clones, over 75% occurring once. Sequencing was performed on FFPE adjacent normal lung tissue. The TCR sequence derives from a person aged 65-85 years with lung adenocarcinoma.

The CDR3 bases are TGCGCCAGCAGCCACCCCGCGGCAGGGAGGATTAGTATCGGGGAAAAACTGTTTTTT. The encoded protein is CASSHPAAGRISIGEKLFF. The chain employs TRBV4-1 and TRBJ1-4; possible D gene TRBD1, 5 bases. V was cut by 3 bases and J by 8 bases, with 28 bases left in between. The CDR3 is made up of 19 amino acids. The V gene's germline CDR1 is MGHRA and CDR2 YSYEKL.